The clone carrying this T cell receptor beta chain was seen many times. The antigen is unknown. This CDR3 comprises 14 residues. Trimming removed 3 bases at V and 5 bases at J, with 11 bases between. Germline V gene sequence: CDR1 LGHDT, CDR2 YNNKEL (reference sequence). This sample is drawn from a study of T-cell reconstitution after alpha-beta-depleted transplantation in children. Study-wide findings and caveats: T cells produced anew were the main source of T-cell counts and diversity one year after transplant.

Unique molecular identifiers were incorporated when the TCRbeta library was constructed. TCRdb re-called the PCR reads through MiXCR, storing one row per CDR3 protein. The sample records around 580,000 distinct CDR3 sequences, more than 20% being singletons. The chain combines TRBV3-1 with TRBJ1-3; perhaps TRBD1 as D (5 bases). The sequence derives from a boy under two years old who had a stem cell transplant for acute myeloid leukemia, so the T cells may come from the graft donor. The input for sequencing was PBMCs, mostly from graft donor cells, taken 360 days after TCRalphabeta/CD19-depleted stem cell transplant. The CDR3 loop reads CASSQRGSRNTIYF. Here the CDR3 DNA reads TGTGCCAGCAGCCAGCGGGGGTCGAGAAACACCATATATTTT.